This is a list of T cell receptor beta chains from one sample in a study of blood T cell repertoires in COVID-19. Sequencing used immunoSEQ multiplex PCR; TCRdb keeps in-frame clones, though not all of them. This sample has 70,000 or so clones; about nine tenths occur once, and the top ten carry 2%. Input material: peripheral blood. These receptors were obtained from a man aged 25-45 years with acute or convalescent COVID-19. Both conserved end residues are part of each CDR3. A D gene is named only where the DNA matches it firmly. A clone size is listed for some rows: how often the clone was seen (once, few, many), or a class if it is expanded.

J | size | V | D | DNA | CDR3
TRBJ1-2 | . | TRBV12-3/TRBV12-4 | TRBD1 | TGTGCCAGCAGTGACAGGGGCGTCTATGGCTACACCTTC | CASSDRGVYGYTF
TRBJ1-2 | . | TRBV12-5 | . | TGTGCTAGTGCCCTGACCTCCCGGGATGGCTACACCTTC | CASALTSRDGYTF
TRBJ1-2 | . | TRBV5-6 | TRBD1 | TGTGCCAGCAGTCCCGGGACAGGGAGGAAAGGCTACACCTTC | CASSPGTGRKGYTF
TRBJ1-2 | . | TRBV19 | TRBD1 | TGTGCCAGTAGTGTAGGGGGCGACTATGGCTACACCTTC | CASSVGGDYGYTF
TRBJ2-7 | . | TRBV13 | . | TGTGCCAGCAGCCGCAGGATTTCCTACGAGCAGTACTTC | CASSRRISYEQYF
TRBJ1-5 | . | TRBV24-1 | . | TGTGCCACCAGTGATTCGTTCAGAAACAATCAGCCCCAGCATTTT | CATSDSFRNNQPQHF
TRBJ2-1 | . | TRBV6-6 | TRBD2 | TGTGCCAGCAGCTTTCCTAGCGGGAGGGCCCCAGTCAATAACAATGAGCAGTTCTTC | CASSFPSGRAPVNNNEQFF
TRBJ2-2 | . | TRBV18 | . | TGTGCCAGCTCCTACGGGACACAGAACACCGGGGAGCTGTTTTTT | CASSYGTQNTGELFF
TRBJ2-5 | . | TRBV28 | . | TGTGCCAGCAGTCCCCGGCGGGGCGGGAAAGAGACCCAGTACTTC | CASSPRRGGKETQYF
TRBJ1-2 | . | TRBV10-2 | TRBD1 | TGCGCCAGCAGTAAGACAGGGTTCGATGGCTACACCTTC | CASSKTGFDGYTF
TRBJ2-5 | . | TRBV30 | . | TGTGCCTGGAGTGGACAGGATGGGGAGACCCAGTACTTC | CAWSGQDGETQYF
TRBJ2-7 | . | TRBV28 | TRBD1 | TGTGCCAGCAGATCGACAGGGGGAATCTACGAGCAGTACTTC | CASRSTGGIYEQYF
TRBJ1-3 | . | TRBV30 | . | TGTGCCTGGACCAAAATCTCTGGAAACACCATATATTTT | CAWTKISGNTIYF
TRBJ2-5 | . | TRBV10-1 | . | TGCGCCAGCAGTAATGGGTCATTGAGGGAGACCCAGTACTTC | CASSNGSLRETQYF
TRBJ1-2 | . | TRBV10-3 | TRBD1 | TGTGCCATCAGTGAACACAGGGGGCGGGAAGACTATGGCTACACCTTC | CAISEHRGREDYGYTF
TRBJ1-2 | . | TRBV9 | TRBD1 | TGTGCCAGCAGCGCGGGGGACAGCTATGGCTACACCTTC | CASSAGDSYGYTF
TRBJ1-1 | . | TRBV5-6 | . | TGTGCCAGCAGCTGGTCGGGGAGAACGAACACTGAAGCTTTCTTT | CASSWSGRTNTEAFF
TRBJ1-5 | . | TRBV15 | TRBD1 | TGTGCCACCAGCAGAGATCGGACAGGGTACAATCAGCCCCAGCATTTT | CATSRDRTGYNQPQHF
TRBJ1-2 | . | TRBV30 | . | TGTGCCTGGAGTACGACGGGAGGCTACACCTTC | CAWSTTGGYTF
TRBJ2-2 | . | TRBV27 | TRBD1 | TGTGCCAGCAGTAGGGACAGTCCGAACACCGGGGAGCTGTTTTTT | CASSRDSPNTGELFF
TRBJ2-3 | . | TRBV4-2 | . | TGTGCCAGCAATTTCGGGGGAGATACGCAGTATTTT | CASNFGGDTQYF
TRBJ2-7 | . | TRBV4-2 | TRBD2 | TGTGCCAGCAGCCAAGAACTAGCGGGAGTTTCCTACGAGCAGTACTTC | CASSQELAGVSYEQYF
TRBJ2-6 | . | TRBV3-1/TRBV3-2 | TRBD1 | TGTGCCAGCAGCCAAGACGACAGGGGGGCTGGGGCCAACGTCCTGACTTTC | CASSQDDRGAGANVLTF
TRBJ2-2 | . | TRBV5-4 | . | TGTGCCAGCAGTGAAATCGAGCGGGTGAACACCGGGGAGCTGTTTTTT | CASSEIERVNTGELFF
TRBJ1-4 | . | TRBV5-1 | . | TGCGCCAGCAGCTTGGGCCACGCGGGTGCAACTAATGAAAAACTGTTTTTT | CASSLGHAGATNEKLFF
TRBJ2-5 | . | TRBV6-6 | . | TGTGCCAGCAGTCTCCTGGTCAGAGCGAAAGAGACCCAGTACTTC | CASSLLVRAKETQYF
TRBJ1-5 | . | TRBV19 | . | TGTGCCAGTAGAGGAGGGCCTACGGATAGCAATCAGCCCCAGCATTTT | CASRGGPTDSNQPQHF
TRBJ2-1 | once | TRBV5-1 | TRBD1 | TGCGCCAGCAGCAACGGCGGACAGGGGCCCCACAATGAGCAGTTCTTC | CASSNGGQGPHNEQFF
TRBJ1-2 | . | TRBV29-1 | . | TGCAGCGTTGTAGGCGGGGGGGGCTACACCTTC | CSVVGGGGYTF
TRBJ2-1 | . | TRBV9 | TRBD2 | TGTGCCAGCAGCGTAGGACTAGCGGGGTACGAGGAGTTCTTC | CASSVGLAGYEEFF
TRBJ2-2 | once | TRBV11-2 | . | TGTGCCAGCAGCTTATTTGACAGCCGAGAGACCGGGGAGCTGTTTTTT | CASSLFDSRETGELFF
TRBJ1-3 | few | TRBV7-9 | TRBD1 | TGTGCCAGCAGCATGAACCGGGACAGTGTTGGAAACACCATATATTTT | CASSMNRDSVGNTIYF
TRBJ2-1 | . | TRBV6-5 | TRBD1 | TGTGCCAGCAGTTACCTCGCCAGGGGGCGGCACAATGAGCAGTTCTTC | CASSYLARGRHNEQFF
TRBJ2-3 | . | TRBV19 | TRBD2 | TGTGCCAGTAGTTTACGCGGACTAGCGGGGGCAGATACGCAGTATTTT | CASSLRGLAGADTQYF
TRBJ1-4 | . | TRBV2 | . | TGTGCCAGCAGAGACACAGGGTATCGCGGCGAAAAACTGTTTTTT | CASRDTGYRGEKLFF
TRBJ1-6 | . | TRBV19 | . | TGTGCCAGTAGAGCAGGGGATTCACCCCTCCACTTT | CASRAGDSPLHF
TRBJ1-1 | . | TRBV6-6 | TRBD1 | TGTGCCAGCAGCGATGGACAGGGAAAAAGGCCCGGTGAAGCTTTCTTT | CASSDGQGKRPGEAFF
TRBJ2-5 | . | TRBV9 | TRBD2 | TGTGCCAGCAGCGTAGTAGGACTAGCGGGGGGGGTAGAGACCCAGTACTTC | CASSVVGLAGGVETQYF
TRBJ2-7 | . | TRBV7-2 | TRBD2 | TGTGCCAGCAGCTTACAACGGCTAGCGGGAGCCCACGAGCAGTACTTC | CASSLQRLAGAHEQYF
TRBJ2-2 | . | TRBV18 | . | TGTGCCAGCTCACTTTGGGACACGAACACCGGGGAGCTGTTTTTT | CASSLWDTNTGELFF
TRBJ1-2 | . | TRBV6-1 | . | TGTGCCAGCAGTGAAAGGGGGTCCCTTGGCTACACCTTC | CASSERGSLGYTF
TRBJ1-1 | . | TRBV10-3 | . | TGTGCCATCAGTCTGCAGGGATCCACTGAAGCTTTCTTT | CAISLQGSTEAFF
TRBJ2-1 | . | TRBV4-3 | . | TGCGCCAGCAGCCAAGAGCAGTCGGGGGGCGGGCAGTTCTTC | CASSQEQSGGGQFF
TRBJ1-1 | . | TRBV20-1 | . | TGCAGTGCTAGTCCAGGGACTACTGAAGCTTTCTTT | CSASPGTTEAFF
TRBJ2-5 | once | TRBV5-4 | . | TGTGCCAGCAGCTTGAATCCAGGACAGCCCTCGGAGACCCAGTACTTC | CASSLNPGQPSETQYF
TRBJ2-6 | . | TRBV3-1/TRBV3-2 | TRBD1 | TGTGCCAGCAGCCAAGTCGCAGGGGGCGCATCTGGGGCCAACGTCCTGACTTTC | CASSQVAGGASGANVLTF
TRBJ1-4 | . | TRBV5-5 | TRBD1 | TGTGCCAGCAGCCCGACAGGGGCAACTAATGAAAAACTGTTTTTT | CASSPTGATNEKLFF